This TCR beta chain was sequenced during a study of T cells in localized non-small cell lung cancer. The table came from immunoSEQ multiplex PCR; TCRdb's copy has only in-frame clones and leaves some out. The profile shows about 36,000 clones, around nine tenths of them singletons. Concerning this clone: What it recognizes is unknown.

V gave up 1 base and J gave up 6 bases, with 3 bases separating them. Germline V gives CDR1 SEHNR, CDR2 FQNEAQ (reference sequence). CDR3 size: 11 residues. Study results and caveats: Tumor samples were not multi-region, leaving intratumor heterogeneity unexcluded. Measurement of T cell clonality placed uninvolved adjacent lung highest, above the level in tumor. Adjacent lung was found to contain a median about 55 of the top 100 tumor clones. Longer overall survival associated with higher blood T cell density; shorter survival with higher adjacent-lung clonality.

This chain links TRBV7-9 with TRBJ2-5; no definite D call. The sequence was obtained from a woman aged 35 to 69 with stage I lung adenocarcinoma. Sequenced material: peripheral blood, taken before any cancer treatment. For the CDR3, the DNA is TGTGCCAGCAGCTTAGTCCAGACCCAGTACTTC. This encodes CASSLVQTQYF.